This TCR beta chain was recovered during a study of CD8 T cells in ankylosing spondylitis. Whole-study findings and limits: Made up of fewer than ten highly homologous variants, a TCR beta motif appeared characteristic of ankylosing spondylitis blood. Reportedly, disease-linked clones are significantly enriched in ankylosing spondylitis patients' matched synovial fluid.

As concerns this clonotype: The target antigen is unknown.

Germline loops: CDR1 ENHRY, CDR2 SYGVKD. The CDR3 runs to 16 residues. After removal of 7 bases from V and 5 bases from J, the junction contained 14 bases not matched to a gene. Quantitative molecular-barcoded 5'-RACE generated the TCR beta libraries. Using its own MiXCR run on the 5' RACE reads, TCRdb lists one record per CDR3 protein. Among 350,000 to 400,000 distinct CDR3 sequences listed, 20% to 25% were seen once. The sequence came from a male donor with ankylosing spondylitis or in good health (not recorded which). What was sequenced was blood, either unsorted or a sorted T cell fraction (not recorded which). The J gene is TRBJ2-5, the V gene TRBV10-3, with 9 bases that match TRBD2. CDR3 residues: CAITLGGGALAETQYF. CDR3 bases: TGTGCCATCACGCTTGGCGGGGGGGCCCTAGCGGAGACCCAGTACTTC.